This T cell receptor beta chain is drawn from a study of T cells in women clearing cervical HPV infection. Libraries were prepared by immunoSEQ multiplex PCR; TCRdb keeps only in-frame clonotypes and omits some of them. In all, the sample yields 23,000 or so clones. In regard to this clone: What it recognizes is unknown. The junction differs from germline at one of its ends, possibly a read error. The sequenced fragment ends 3 residues before the CDR3 boundary, so the rest is inferred from the germline J gene.

The V gene's germline CDR1 is SSHAT and CDR2 FNYEAQ (reference sequence). This CDR3 region has 18 residues. Findings of the study overall: CIN3+ cases had significantly higher TCR richness than controls; evenness did not differ.

This clonotype was obtained from a woman between 18 and 70 years old with a cervical HPV16 infection that either progressed to CIN3+ or cleared (not recorded which). V and J are TRBV7-7 and TRBJ2-1, with 11 bases lining up with TRBD2. Sequencing was carried out using blood buffy coat. CDR3 DNA, as far as it was read: TGTGCTAGCAGCTTAACGGACTCTAGCGGGGGGCCATACAATGAG. This gives the protein CASSLTDSSGGPYNE. The complete CDR3 protein is CASSLTDSSGGPYNEQFF.